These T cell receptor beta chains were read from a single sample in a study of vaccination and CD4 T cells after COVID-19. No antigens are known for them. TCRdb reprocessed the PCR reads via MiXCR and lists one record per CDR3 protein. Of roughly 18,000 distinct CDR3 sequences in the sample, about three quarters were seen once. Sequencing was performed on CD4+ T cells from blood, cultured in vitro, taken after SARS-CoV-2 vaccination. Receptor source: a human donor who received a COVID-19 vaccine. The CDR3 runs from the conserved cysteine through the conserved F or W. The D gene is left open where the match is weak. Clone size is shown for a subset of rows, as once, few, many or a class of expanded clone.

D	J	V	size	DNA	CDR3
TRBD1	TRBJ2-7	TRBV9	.	TGTGCCAGCAGCTTTGGACAGGGCCCCTCCTACGAGCAGTACTTC	CASSFGQGPSYEQYF
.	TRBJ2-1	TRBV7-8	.	TGTGCCAGCAGCTTAGCTCGGGGTACTGAGCAGTTCTTC	CASSLARGTEQFF
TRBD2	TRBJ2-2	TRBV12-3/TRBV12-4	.	TGTGCCAGCAGAACAAGCGGGAAGAACACCGGGGAGCTGTTTTTT	CASRTSGKNTGELFF
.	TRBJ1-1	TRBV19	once	TGTGCCAGTAGTTTCAGACAGCGGAGTGAAGCTTTCTTT	CASSFRQRSEAFF
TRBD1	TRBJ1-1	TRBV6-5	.	TGTGCCAGCAGTTACAGGGGGCCAGGCACTGAAGCTTTCTTT	CASSYRGPGTEAFF
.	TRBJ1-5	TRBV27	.	TGTGCCAGCAGTCCCTTTAGAGGCTCCAATCAGCCCCAGCATTTT	CASSPFRGSNQPQHF
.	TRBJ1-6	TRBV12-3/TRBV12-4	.	TGTGCCAGCAGTTTCGGGGTATTTGGGGGGTATTCACCCCTCCACTTT	CASSFGVFGGYSPLHF
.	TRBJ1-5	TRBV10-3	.	TGTGCCAGCAGTTCGGACCTTGGCAATCAGCCCCAGCATTTT	CASSSDLGNQPQHF
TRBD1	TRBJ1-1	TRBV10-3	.	TGTGCCATCAGTGAGGTTTCCCCCGGACAGGGGAACATGAACACTGAAGCTTTCTTT	CAISEVSPGQGNMNTEAFF
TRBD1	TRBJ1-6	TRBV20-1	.	TGCAGTGCTAGCGGACAGGGGGCGGATAATTCACCCCTCCACTTT	CSASGQGADNSPLHF
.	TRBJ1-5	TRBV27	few	TGTGCCAGCAGTTTATCGTACACTCATAGCAATCAGCCCCAGCATTTT	CASSLSYTHSNQPQHF
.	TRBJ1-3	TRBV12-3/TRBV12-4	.	TGTGCCAGCAGTCCACGGACAGATTATGGAAACACCATATATTTT	CASSPRTDYGNTIYF
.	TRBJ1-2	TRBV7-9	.	TGTGCCAGCACCCTGGGGGAGTCTGCATCTGGCTACACCTTC	CASTLGESASGYTF
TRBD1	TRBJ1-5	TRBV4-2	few	TGTGCCAGCAGCCAGGAAAGTACCAGGGGGTATCAGCCCCAGCATTTT	CASSQESTRGYQPQHF
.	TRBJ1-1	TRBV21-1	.	TGTGCCAGCAGCAAAATAGGGGAGAACACTGAAGCTTTCTTT	CASSKIGENTEAFF
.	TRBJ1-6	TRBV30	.	TGTGCCTGGAGTTCGTGGAATTCACCCCTCCACTTT	CAWSSWNSPLHF
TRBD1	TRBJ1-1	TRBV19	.	TGTGCCAGTAGAGGGGACAGGGGGAACACTGAAGCTTTCTTT	CASRGDRGNTEAFF
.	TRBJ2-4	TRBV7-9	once	TGTGCCAGCAGCCATATAACGGGCCCTGAAAAAAACATTCAGTACTTC	CASSHITGPEKNIQYF
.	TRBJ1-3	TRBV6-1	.	TGTGCCAGCAGTGAAGCGCGGGTCTCTGGAAACACCATATATTTT	CASSEARVSGNTIYF
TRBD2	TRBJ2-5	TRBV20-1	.	TGCAGTGCTCCCCCGGGACTAGGCGACCAAGAGACCCAGTACTTC	CSAPPGLGDQETQYF
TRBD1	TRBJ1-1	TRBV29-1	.	TGCAGCGCCAGGGGGCCGGGGACTGAAGCTTTCTTT	CSARGPGTEAFF
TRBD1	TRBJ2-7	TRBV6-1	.	TGTGCCAGCAGCTTTGGACAGGAAAGCTCCTACGAGCAGTACTTC	CASSFGQESSYEQYF
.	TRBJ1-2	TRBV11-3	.	TGTGCCAGCAGCTTAGACAGAAATAACTATGGCTACACCTTC	CASSLDRNNYGYTF
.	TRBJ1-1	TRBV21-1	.	TGTGCCAGCAGCAGCGGTCGGACAGGGATTAACACTGAAGCTTTCTTT	CASSSGRTGINTEAFF
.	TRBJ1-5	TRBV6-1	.	TGTGCCAGCAGTGAACATAAAGATCAGCCCCAGCATTTT	CASSEHKDQPQHF
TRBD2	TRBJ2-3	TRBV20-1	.	TGCAGTGCTAGTAGGCTAGCGGGGAGGTTAGATACGCAGTATTTT	CSASRLAGRLDTQYF
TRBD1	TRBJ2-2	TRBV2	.	TGTGCCAGCAACCCAAGGACAGGAAACACCGGGGAGCTGTTTTTT	CASNPRTGNTGELFF
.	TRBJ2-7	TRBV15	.	TGTGCCACCAGCAGAGACAGGGTAGATGAGCAGTACTTC	CATSRDRVDEQYF
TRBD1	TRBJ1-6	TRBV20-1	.	TGCAGTGCTCGGCGCAGGGACAGTCTAGACTCACCCCTCCACTTT	CSARRRDSLDSPLHF
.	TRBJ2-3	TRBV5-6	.	TGTGCCAGCAGCCAAGGCGGTTTCGTGGATACGCAGTATTTT	CASSQGGFVDTQYF
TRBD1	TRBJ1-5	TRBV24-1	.	TGTGCCACCAGTGACCGGATTACAGGGGGCAATCAGCCCCAGCATTTT	CATSDRITGGNQPQHF
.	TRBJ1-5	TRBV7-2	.	TGTGCCAGCAGCTTTGAAATCGAATCACCCCAGCATTTT	CASSFEIESPQHF
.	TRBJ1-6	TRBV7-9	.	TGTGCCAGCAGCTTAGATCGGGCAGGGGAATCACCCCTCCACTTT	CASSLDRAGESPLHF
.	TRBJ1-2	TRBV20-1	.	TGCAGCCCCCGAGGGACGGGGAACTATGGCTACACCTTC	CSPRGTGNYGYTF
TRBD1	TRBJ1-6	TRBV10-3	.	TGTGCCATCGCCGCCGACAGGGCAACTGATTCACCCCTCCACTTT	CAIAADRATDSPLHF
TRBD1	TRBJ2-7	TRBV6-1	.	TGTGCCAGCAGGGACAGGGTTACCTACGAGCAGTACTTC	CASRDRVTYEQYF
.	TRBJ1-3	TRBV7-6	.	TGTGCCAGCAGCATAAGCGACAGCCGCTCTGGAAACACCATATATTTT	CASSISDSRSGNTIYF
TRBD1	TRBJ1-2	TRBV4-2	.	TGTGCCAGCAGCCAAGATCTACAACAGGGGGCCAACTATGGCTACACCTTC	CASSQDLQQGANYGYTF
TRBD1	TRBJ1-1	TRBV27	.	TGTGCCAGCAGTTCTCTAACAGGGGGAGGCACTGAAGCTTTCTTT	CASSSLTGGGTEAFF